The rows below give T cell receptor beta chains drawn from one sample of a study of T cells in Graves' hyperthyroidism and ophthalmopathy. TCRdb reprocessed the multiplex PCR reads via MiXCR and lists one record per CDR3 protein. The sample lists around 610,000 distinct CDR3 sequences; roughly 14% were seen once. Sequences were obtained from blood. Source of these receptors: a woman in her forties with Graves' ophthalmopathy. Both conserved end residues are part of each CDR3. The D gene is left open where the match is weak. Rows give clone size only sometimes, using once, few, many, or a class for an expanded clone.

TRBJ2-7 | NA | TRBV5-4 | few | TGTGCCAGCAGCTTAGGCGGCGGAGGATACTCCGAGCAGTACTTC | CASSLGGGGYSEQYF
TRBJ2-1 | NA | TRBV12-3/TRBV12-4 | many | TGTGCCAGCAGTTTATCCAGCGTAAACAATGAGCAGTTCTTC | CASSLSSVNNEQFF
TRBJ1-5 | NA | TRBV28 | NA | TGTGCCAGCAGTTTTATGAATAGCAATCAGCCCCAGCATTTT | CASSFMNSNQPQHF
TRBJ2-7 | NA | TRBV27 | NA | TGTGCCAGCAAGCTACAGGGACCCTCCTACGAGCAGTACTTC | CASKLQGPSYEQYF
TRBJ1-1 | NA | TRBV11-3 | many | TGTGCCAGCAGCTTAGTCATGGGGGAAGCTTTCTTT | CASSLVMGEAFF
TRBJ2-7 | TRBD2 | TRBV24-1 | many | TGTGCCACCAGTGATTCGAGCGGGACCTACGAGCAGTACTTC | CATSDSSGTYEQYF
TRBJ2-7 | NA | TRBV15 | many | TGTGCCACCAGCAGAGAGTCAGCATTAGTCTACGAGCAGTACTTC | CATSRESALVYEQYF
TRBJ2-2 | NA | TRBV30 | few | TGTGCCTGGAGTCTTGGGGGCACCGGGGAGCTGTTTTTT | CAWSLGGTGELFF
TRBJ2-4 | NA | TRBV6-2/TRBV6-3 | many | TGTGCCAGCAGTTACGGTGGGCGGGCCAAAAACATTCAGTACTTC | CASSYGGRAKNIQYF
TRBJ2-2 | TRBD2 | TRBV12-3/TRBV12-4 | many | TGTGCCAGCAGTCTAGCGGGAGGGGAGGACGGGGAGCTGTTTTTT | CASSLAGGEDGELFF
TRBJ2-7 | TRBD1 | TRBV7-7 | many | TGTGCTAGCAGCCCAAATTCAGGGGGCGAGCAGTACTTC | CASSPNSGGEQYF
TRBJ1-2 | TRBD1 | TRBV30 | NA | TGTGCCTGGACCCGGACAGGGGAGGGGGGCTACACCTTC | CAWTRTGEGGYTF
TRBJ2-5 | TRBD1 | TRBV19 | many | TGTGCCAGTAGTATGGGACAGGGAGAGACCCAGTACTTC | CASSMGQGETQYF
TRBJ1-1 | NA | TRBV6-1 | few | TGTGCCAGCAGTGCCACCGTGGAACCCGGCTGGAACACTGAAGCTTTCTTT | CASSATVEPGWNTEAFF
TRBJ2-7 | NA | TRBV30 | NA | TGTGCCTGCATTATAAGAGCATACGAGCAGTACTTC | CACIIRAYEQYF
TRBJ1-2 | NA | TRBV29-1 | many | TGCAGCGTTGCGTCCCAGGGGGGCTACACCTTC | CSVASQGGYTF
TRBJ2-7 | TRBD1 | TRBV9 | NA | TGTGCCAGCAGCGTAGGAGGGACAGGGACGGACGAGCAGTACTTC | CASSVGGTGTDEQYF
TRBJ2-4 | NA | TRBV6-2/TRBV6-3 | once | TGTGCCAGCAGTTACTCGAGGGCAGAAAACATTCAGTACTTC | CASSYSRAENIQYF
TRBJ1-1 | TRBD1 | TRBV9 | many | TGTGCCAGCAGCGCAAAGGGACAGGGGACCACTGAAGCTTTCTTT | CASSAKGQGTTEAFF
TRBJ1-1 | NA | TRBV7-9 | many | TGTGCCAGCAGCCCACGGGACGGATTAGGAGCTTTCTTT | CASSPRDGLGAFF
TRBJ2-7 | TRBD1 | TRBV6-1 | many | TGTGCCACCTGGACAGGTAACTACGAGCAGTACTTC | CATWTGNYEQYF
TRBJ2-7 | NA | TRBV27 | many | TGTGCCAGCAGTTTATACGGCGTTATCTCCTACGAGCAGTACTTC | CASSLYGVISYEQYF
TRBJ2-2 | TRBD2 | TRBV12-3/TRBV12-4 | many | TGTGCCAGCAGTTTAGTCATACCCGCCCTAGCGGGAGGACGGAACACCGGGGAGCTGTTTTTT | CASSLVIPALAGGRNTGELFF
TRBJ2-2 | NA | TRBV14 | NA | TGTGCCAGCAGCCAATCGAGGGTAATCGCCGGGGAGCTGTTTTTT | CASSQSRVIAGELFF
TRBJ2-7 | NA | TRBV7-2 | NA | TGTGCCAGCAGCCCCTTTCCCGGGAGTATCTACGAGCAGTACTTC | CASSPFPGSIYEQYF
TRBJ2-5 | NA | TRBV3-1 | few | TGTGCCAGCAGCCAAGGCGCGGAGACCCAGTACTTC | CASSQGAETQYF
TRBJ1-1 | NA | TRBV30 | NA | TGTGCCTGGGCCGAGGGAACTGAAGCTTTCTTT | CAWAEGTEAFF
TRBJ1-2 | TRBD1 | TRBV6-2/TRBV6-3 | many | TGTGCCAGCAGCCCAAGGACAGGGAGCTATGGCTACACCTTC | CASSPRTGSYGYTF
TRBJ1-1 | NA | TRBV28 | few | TGTGCCAGCAGTTTATACCTCTCTGAAGCTTTCTTT | CASSLYLSEAFF
TRBJ1-5 | NA | TRBV6-4 | many | TGTGCCAGCAGTGACACTACCGGTAGGACAGATAGCAATCAGCCCCAGCATTTT | CASSDTTGRTDSNQPQHF
TRBJ1-2 | TRBD1 | TRBV6-1 | many | TGTGCCAGCAGCATTCAAGGACAGGGGGCAGAGGGCTACACCTTC | CASSIQGQGAEGYTF
TRBJ2-7 | TRBD2 | TRBV12-3/TRBV12-4 | many | TGTGCCAGCACCCCGGGACTAGCGGGAGTCTACGAGCAGTACTTC | CASTPGLAGVYEQYF
TRBJ2-3 | TRBD2 | TRBV29-1 | many | TGCAGCAGCTTTCTAGCGGGAGTCACAGATACGCAGTATTTT | CSSFLAGVTDTQYF
TRBJ2-1 | NA | TRBV11-2 | few | TGTGCCAGCAGCTCCTCCGAGCAGTGGGTGATATACAATGAGCAGTTCTTC | CASSSSEQWVIYNEQFF
TRBJ2-7 | NA | TRBV6-1 | few | TGTGCCAGCAGGAACACACGCCGGGACTCAGCCTACGAGCAGTACTTC | CASRNTRRDSAYEQYF
TRBJ2-5 | NA | TRBV10-3 | many | TGTGCCATCAGTACGTCGACCAGCCAAGAGACCCAGTACTTC | CAISTSTSQETQYF
TRBJ1-2 | TRBD1 | TRBV29-1 | many | TGCAGCGTTAAGGGACAGGGCGGAGATGGCTACACCTTC | CSVKGQGGDGYTF
TRBJ2-5 | NA | TRBV20-1 | many | TGCAGTGCTAGCTTGGCGGGGGCGGGAGAAGAGACCCAGTACTTC | CSASLAGAGEETQYF
TRBJ1-5 | NA | TRBV6-1 | many | TGTGCCAGCAGACTGCTGGGGGGAAGCAATCAGCCCCAGCATTTT | CASRLLGGSNQPQHF
TRBJ2-3 | NA | TRBV14 | NA | TGTGCCAGCAGCCAAGATGGTTCGCGGAGGTTCACAGATACGCAGTATTTT | CASSQDGSRRFTDTQYF
TRBJ2-5 | TRBD1 | TRBV4-2 | many | TGTGCCAGCAGCCCCGAGGGACAGGGTGGCAGGGAGACCCAGTACTTC | CASSPEGQGGRETQYF
TRBJ1-1 | NA | TRBV14 | NA | TGTGCCAGCGGACCCTGGATAGGATTACGGAACACTGAAGCTTTCTTT | CASGPWIGLRNTEAFF
TRBJ1-1 | NA | TRBV6-1 | many | TGTGCCAGCAGTCCGGCCCCCCGGTACACTGAAGCTTTCTTT | CASSPAPRYTEAFF
TRBJ2-7 | NA | TRBV6-4 | NA | TGTGCCAGCAGTCCCTGGGGGGCCGGCTACGAGCAGTACTTC | CASSPWGAGYEQYF
TRBJ2-2 | NA | TRBV5-1 | NA | TGCGCCAGCAGCCAGCTACGCGGGGAGCTGTTTTTT | CASSQLRGELFF
TRBJ1-4 | NA | TRBV29-1 | few | TGCAGCGTCGCCCTTAATGAAAAACTGTTTTTT | CSVALNEKLFF
TRBJ2-6 | NA | TRBV28 | many | TGTGCCAGCAGTTTATCGTCGGGGCCCATCTCTGGGGCCAACGTCCTGACTTTC | CASSLSSGPISGANVLTF
TRBJ2-7 | NA | TRBV12-3/TRBV12-4 | NA | TGTGCCAGCAGTCCCATGACGACCAGATACGAGCAGTACTTC | CASSPMTTRYEQYF
TRBJ2-6 | NA | TRBV19 | few | TGTGCCAGTAGTATTGTTAGCGGGGCCAACGTCCTGACTTTC | CASSIVSGANVLTF
TRBJ2-2 | NA | TRBV29-1 | few | TGCAGCGTTAAGGAGGGCTTAAACACCGGGGAGCTGTTTTTT | CSVKEGLNTGELFF
TRBJ1-1 | NA | TRBV19 | NA | TGTGCCAGTAGTATCGTGGGGGAGGCCGAAGCTTTCTTT | CASSIVGEAEAFF
TRBJ2-5 | TRBD1 | TRBV5-1 | many | TGCGCCAGCAGCTTAAGGGGGGACAGGGCCCAAGAGACCCAGTACTTC | CASSLRGDRAQETQYF
TRBJ1-1 | NA | TRBV10-3 | few | TGTGCCATCAGTGAGATGGGTAGGGGTGAAGCTTTCTTT | CAISEMGRGEAFF
TRBJ2-7 | TRBD2 | TRBV11-2 | many | TGTGCCAGCAGCTTAAATCACGCGGGAGTTACGTACGAGCAGTACTTC | CASSLNHAGVTYEQYF
TRBJ1-1 | NA | TRBV3-1 | NA | TGTGCCAGCAGCCAAACCGGGCCAGGAAAAGCTTTCTTT | CASSQTGPGKAFF
TRBJ2-5 | NA | TRBV20-1 | many | TGCAGTGCTAGAGTGGCCAGGCGGGAGACCCAGTACTTC | CSARVARRETQYF
TRBJ2-7 | TRBD1 | TRBV19 | NA | TGTGCCAGTAGTATAGATCCGGGACAGGGGCCGTACGAGCAGTACTTC | CASSIDPGQGPYEQYF